The 13 T cell receptor beta chains below come from one sample, sequenced in a study of cytomegalovirus exposure and HLA in healthy donors. Use of 60 Vbeta and 13 Jbeta primers characterized the PCR. Clones were sequenced by immunoSEQ multiplex PCR, and TCRdb holds only the in-frame ones, with some missing. The sample yields about 130,000 clones, roughly four fifths seen once. Sequencing was done on a sample of PBMCs. Receptors were obtained from a woman aged 45-65 years in good health and CMV-seropositive.

The V and J genes are TRBV11-2 and TRBJ1-3; D remains unclear. Deletions cut 5 bases from V and 4 bases from J, with 21 bases between. This CDR3 has 17 residues. The germline V gene encodes CDR1 SGHAT and CDR2 FQNNGV. The CDR3 DNA follows: TGTGCCAGCAGCCACCGGGGTGGGGTGGGTTCCGGAAACACCATATATTTT. Encoded protein: CASSHRGGVGSGNTIYF.

This clone occurred a few times. The V gene is TRBV30, the J gene TRBJ2-7; D is ambiguous. The CDR3 totals 13 residues. V lost 3 bases, J lost 0 bases, and 9 bases lay in between. The germline V gene has CDR1 GTSNPN and CDR2 SVGIG (reference sequence). The CDR3 nucleotides read TGTGCCTGGAGGACTGAGAGCTCCTACGAGCAGTACTTC. Residues: CAWRTESSYEQYF. The complete variable domain, with remaining parts taken from reference TRBV30 and TRBJ2-7, reads SQTIHQWPATLVQPVGSPLSLECTVEGTSNPNLYWYRQAAGRGLQLLFYSVGIGQISSEVPQNLSASRPQDRQFILSSKKLLLSDSGFYLCAWRTESSYEQYFGPGTRLTVT.

This clone was recorded only once. The chain combines TRBV10-2 with TRBJ1-4; D is unclear. The CDR3 sequence is 14 residues long. The V end was cut by 2 bases, the J end by 8 bases, with 12 bases between. Looked up from germline, CDR1 is WSHSY and CDR2 is SAAADI. CDR3 bases: TGCGCCAGCAGTGAGGCAGCTGGAGGAGAAAAACTGTTTTTT. It translates to CASSEAAGGEKLFF.

By proportion, this clone is medium-sized. This sequence joins TRBV7-2 and TRBJ1-6; 8 nucleotides line up with TRBD1. Germline CDR1 SGHTA, CDR2 FQGNSA. Unmatched junction bases numbered 4, after V lost 5 bases and J lost 7 bases. The CDR3 consists of 14 residues. The CDR3 sequence: CASSPRQGNSPLHF. The DNA for the CDR3 is TGTGCCAGCAGCCCCCGACAGGGGAATTCACCCCTCCACTTT. Drawing the rest from reference TRBV7-2 and TRBJ1-6, the complete variable domain is GAGVSQSPSNKVTEKGKDVELRCDPISGHTALYWYRQSLGQGLEFLIYFQGNSAPDKSGLPSDRFSAERTGGSVSTLTIQRTQQEDSAVYLCASSPRQGNSPLHFGNGTRLTVT.

This chain links TRBV2 with TRBJ1-2; D ambiguous. Trimming left V 3 bases short and J 4 bases short, with 9 bases between. CDR1 and CDR2 (germline): SNHLY, FYNNEI. The CDR3 has 13 residues. The CDR3 DNA is TGTGCCAGCAGTGATCCAGGTCGCTATGGCTACACCTTC. It is translated as CASSDPGRYGYTF. Filled out from reference TRBV2 and TRBJ1-2, the complete variable domain reads EPEVTQTPSHQVTQMGQEVILRCVPISNHLYFYWYRQILGQKVEFLVSFYNNEISEKSEIFDDQFSVERPDGSNFTLKIRSTKLEDSAMYFCASSDPGRYGYTFGSGTRLTVV.

The rearrangement links TRBV5-4 to TRBJ2-3; D gene uncertain. The CDR3 runs to 13 residues. Germline CDR1 SGHNT, CDR2 YYREEE (reference sequence). V lost 4 bases, J lost 1 base, and 7 bases lay in between. The chain's CDR3 is CASSTERTDTQYF. The CDR3 bases are TGTGCCAGCAGCACCGAGCGCACAGATACGCAGTATTTT.

The J gene is TRBJ2-7, the V gene TRBV10-3, with TRBD1 matching over 12 bases. Germline V gene sequence: CDR1 ENHRY, CDR2 SYGVKD. With 11 bases clipped from V and 4 bases from J, the junction kept 9 bases outside the gene matches. The CDR3 runs 14 residues. CDR3 loop: CASQGGQGAYEQYF. As DNA, the CDR3 is TGTGCCTCGCAGGGGGGACAGGGGGCTTACGAGCAGTACTTC.

This clone was counted between two and nine times. This chain uses TRBV13 with TRBJ2-3; D might be TRBD1 (5 bases). V was pared by 3 bases and J by 3 bases, with 7 bases between. The CDR3 runs 13 residues. Germline-derived CDR1 and CDR2 are PRHDT and FYEKMQ (reference sequence). As DNA, the CDR3 is TGTGCCAGCAGCTTCCCAGGGACAGATACGCAGTATTTT. Protein product: CASSFPGTDTQYF.

This clone occurred a few times. The genes are TRBV6-5 and TRBJ1-4, with no clear D. The germline CDR1 and CDR2 sequences are MNHEY and SVGAGI. Trimming cost V 8 bases and J 11 bases, with 15 bases left between them. The CDR3 has 12 amino acids. The CDR3 coding sequence is TGTGCCAGCGGGCAGGCCCCCCTCAAACTGTTTTTT. Residues: CASGQAPLKLFF.

The rearrangement joins TRBV5-6 to TRBJ2-1; weak D call: TRBD1 (5 bases). From germline, CDR1 is SGHDT and CDR2 YYEEEE. Deletions cut 0 bases from V and 0 bases from J, with 10 bases between. This CDR3 comprises 16 residues. The CDR3 reads CASSLGLRGSYNEQFF. CDR3 nucleotides: TGTGCCAGCAGCTTGGGTTTAAGGGGCTCCTACAATGAGCAGTTCTTC.

The CDR3 sequence is CSARTGDIQYF. CDR3 sequence (DNA): TGCAGTGCTCGAACAGGGGACATTCAGTACTTC. This chain joins TRBV20-1 and TRBJ2-4; 7 nucleotides line up with TRBD1. V shed 5 bases, J shed 8 bases, and the junction held 3 bases outside the gene matches. This CDR3 spans 11 amino acids. The germline V gene has CDR1 DFQATT and CDR2 SNEGSKA (reference sequence).

The chain employs TRBV7-9 and TRBJ1-1, with a weak D call TRBD1 (5 bases). V was shortened by 6 bases and J by 5 bases, with 13 bases between the two germline ends. Germline lookup yields CDR1 SEHNR and CDR2 FQNEAQ (reference sequence). The CDR3 spans 13 residues. The CDR3 sequence is CASSSMGGTEAFF. Here the CDR3 DNA reads TGTGCCAGCAGTAGTATGGGGGGGACTGAAGCTTTCTTT.

The chain combines TRBV25-1 with TRBJ2-7, with 9 positions matching TRBD2. The CDR3 runs to 17 residues. The germline V gene encodes CDR1 MGHDK and CDR2 SYGVNS. J lost 1 base, V lost 4 bases, and 11 bases had no gene match. CDR3 bases: TGTGCCAGCAGTGCCTCAGGGAGCGGGGGGTTTTCCTACGAGCAGTACTTC. Amino acid sequence: CASSASGSGGFSYEQYF.